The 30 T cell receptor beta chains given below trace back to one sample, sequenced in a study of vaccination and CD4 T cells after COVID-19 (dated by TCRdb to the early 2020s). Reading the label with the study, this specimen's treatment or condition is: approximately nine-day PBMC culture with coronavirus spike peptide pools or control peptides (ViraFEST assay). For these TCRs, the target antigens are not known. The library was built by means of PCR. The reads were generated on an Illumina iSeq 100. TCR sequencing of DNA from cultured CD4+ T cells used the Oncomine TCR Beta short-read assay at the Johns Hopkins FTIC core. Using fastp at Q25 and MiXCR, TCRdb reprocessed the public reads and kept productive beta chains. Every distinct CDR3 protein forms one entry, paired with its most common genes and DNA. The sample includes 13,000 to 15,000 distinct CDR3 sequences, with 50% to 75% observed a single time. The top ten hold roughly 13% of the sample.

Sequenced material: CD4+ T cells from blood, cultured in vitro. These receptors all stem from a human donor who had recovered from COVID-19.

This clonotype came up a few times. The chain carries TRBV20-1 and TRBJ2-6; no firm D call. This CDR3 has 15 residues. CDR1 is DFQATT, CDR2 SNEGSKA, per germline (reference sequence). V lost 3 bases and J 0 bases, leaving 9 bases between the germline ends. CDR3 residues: CSASRSNSGANVLTF. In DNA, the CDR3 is TGCAGTGCTAGCCGGTCTAACTCTGGGGCCAACGTCCTGACTTTC.

The CDR3 loop reads CASRRAGARETQYF. The DNA of the CDR3 is TGTGCCAGCCGTCGCGCAGGGGCGCGAGAGACCCAGTACTTC. The rearrangement links TRBV5-6 to TRBJ2-5, with a weak D call TRBD1 (6 bases). Germline V CDR1 and CDR2: SGHDT, YYEEEE. Trimming took 7 bases from V and 4 from J, leaving 17 bases between them. This CDR3 region has 14 residues. Variable domain in full (rest from reference TRBV5-6 and TRBJ2-5): DAGVTQSPTHLIKTRGQQVTLRCSPKSGHDTVSWYQQALGQGPQFIFQYYEEEERQRGNFPDRFSGHQFPNYSSELNVNALLLGDSALYLCASRRAGARETQYFGPGTRLLVL.

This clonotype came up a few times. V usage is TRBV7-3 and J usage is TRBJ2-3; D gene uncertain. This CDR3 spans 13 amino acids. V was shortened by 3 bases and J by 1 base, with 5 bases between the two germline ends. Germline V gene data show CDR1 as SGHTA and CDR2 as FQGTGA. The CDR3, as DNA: TGTGCCAGCAGCTTCACCCGCACAGATACGCAGTATTTT. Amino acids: CASSFTRTDTQYF.

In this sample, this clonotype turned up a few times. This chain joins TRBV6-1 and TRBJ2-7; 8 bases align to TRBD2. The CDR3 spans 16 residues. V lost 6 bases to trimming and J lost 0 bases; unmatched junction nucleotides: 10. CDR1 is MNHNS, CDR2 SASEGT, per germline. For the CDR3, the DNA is TGTGCCAGCAGACCACCGGGGGGGACTAGCTCCTACGAGCAGTACTTC. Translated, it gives CASRPPGGTSSYEQYF.

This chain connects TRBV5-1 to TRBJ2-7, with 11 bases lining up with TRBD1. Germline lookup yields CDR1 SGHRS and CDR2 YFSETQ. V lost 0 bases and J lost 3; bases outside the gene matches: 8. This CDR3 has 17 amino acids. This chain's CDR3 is CASSLGSPGQGGYEQYF. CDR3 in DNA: TGCGCCAGCAGCTTGGGATCCCCGGGACAGGGGGGCTACGAGCAGTACTTC. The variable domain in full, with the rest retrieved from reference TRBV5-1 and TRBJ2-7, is KAGVTQTPRYLIKTRGQQVTLSCSPISGHRSVSWYQQTPGQGLQFLFEYFSETQRNKGNFPGRFSGRQFSNSRSEMNVSTLELGDSALYLCASSLGSPGQGGYEQYFGPGTRLTVT.

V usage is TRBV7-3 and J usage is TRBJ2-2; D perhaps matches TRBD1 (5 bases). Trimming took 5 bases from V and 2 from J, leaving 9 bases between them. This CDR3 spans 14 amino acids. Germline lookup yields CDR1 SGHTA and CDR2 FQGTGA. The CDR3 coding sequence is TGTGCCAGCAGCCCCCAGGGAAACACCGGGGAGCTGTTTTTT. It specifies CASSPQGNTGELFF.

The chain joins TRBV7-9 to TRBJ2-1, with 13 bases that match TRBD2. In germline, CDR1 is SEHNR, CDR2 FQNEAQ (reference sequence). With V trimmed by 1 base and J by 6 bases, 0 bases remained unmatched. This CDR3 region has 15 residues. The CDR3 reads CASSLGTSGSNEQFF. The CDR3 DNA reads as TGTGCCAGCAGCTTAGGGACTAGCGGGAGCAATGAGCAGTTCTTC.

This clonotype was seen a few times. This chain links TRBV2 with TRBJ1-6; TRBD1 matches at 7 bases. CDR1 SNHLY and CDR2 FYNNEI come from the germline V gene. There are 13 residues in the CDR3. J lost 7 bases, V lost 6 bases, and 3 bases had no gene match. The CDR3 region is CASSWDSNSPLHF. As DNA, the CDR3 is TGTGCCAGCAGCTGGGACAGCAATTCACCCCTCCACTTT.

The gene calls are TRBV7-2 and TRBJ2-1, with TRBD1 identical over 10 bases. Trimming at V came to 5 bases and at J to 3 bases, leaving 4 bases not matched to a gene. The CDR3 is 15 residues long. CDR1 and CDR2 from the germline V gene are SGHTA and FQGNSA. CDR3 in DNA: TGTGCCAGCAGCGCAGGACAGGGGGTCTACAATGAGCAGTTCTTC. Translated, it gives CASSAGQGVYNEQFF.

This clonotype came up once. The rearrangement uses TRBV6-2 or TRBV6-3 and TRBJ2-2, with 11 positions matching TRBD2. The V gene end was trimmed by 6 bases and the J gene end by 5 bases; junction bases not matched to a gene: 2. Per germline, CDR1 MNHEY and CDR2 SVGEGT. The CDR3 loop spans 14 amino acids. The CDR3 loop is CASRGLAVTGELFF. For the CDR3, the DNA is TGTGCCAGCAGGGGACTAGCGGTAACCGGGGAGCTGTTTTTT.

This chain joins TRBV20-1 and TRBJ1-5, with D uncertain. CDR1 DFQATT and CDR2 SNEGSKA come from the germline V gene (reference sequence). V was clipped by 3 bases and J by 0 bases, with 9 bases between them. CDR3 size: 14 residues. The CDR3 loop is CSASQGFSNQPQHF. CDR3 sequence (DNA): TGCAGTGCTAGCCAAGGGTTTAGCAATCAGCCCCAGCATTTT.

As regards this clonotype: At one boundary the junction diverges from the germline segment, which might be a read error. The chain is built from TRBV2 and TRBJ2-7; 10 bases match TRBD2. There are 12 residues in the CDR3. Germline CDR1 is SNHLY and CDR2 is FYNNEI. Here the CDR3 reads CASTWTSGVPFF. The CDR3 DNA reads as TGTGCCAGTACCTGGACTAGCGGCGTCCCCTTCTTC. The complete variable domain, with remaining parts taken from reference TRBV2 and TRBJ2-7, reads EPEVTQTPSHQVTQMGQEVILRCVPISNHLYFYWYRQILGQKVEFLVSFYNNEISEKSEIFDDQFSVERPDGSNFTLKIRSTKLEDSAMYFCASTWTSGVPFFGPGTRLTVT.

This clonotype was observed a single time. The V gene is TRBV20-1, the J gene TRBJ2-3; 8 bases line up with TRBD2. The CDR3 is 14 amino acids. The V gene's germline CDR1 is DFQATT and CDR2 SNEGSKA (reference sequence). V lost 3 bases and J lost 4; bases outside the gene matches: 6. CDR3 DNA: TGCAGTGCTAGTCTTAGCGGGGTGGCAGATACGCAGTATTTT. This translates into CSASLSGVADTQYF.

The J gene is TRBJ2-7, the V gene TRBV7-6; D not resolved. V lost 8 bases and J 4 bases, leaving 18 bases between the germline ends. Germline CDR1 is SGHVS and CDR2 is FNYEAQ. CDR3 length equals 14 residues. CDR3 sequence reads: CASSEAPAVYEQYF. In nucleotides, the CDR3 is TGTGCCAGCTCTGAGGCCCCTGCGGTATACGAGCAGTACTTC. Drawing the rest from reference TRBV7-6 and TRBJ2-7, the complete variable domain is GAGVSQSPRYKVTKRGQDVALRCDPISGHVSLYWYRQALGQGPEFLTYFNYEAQQDKSGLPNDRFSAERPEGSISTLTIQRTEQRDSAMYRCASSEAPAVYEQYFGPGTRLTVT.

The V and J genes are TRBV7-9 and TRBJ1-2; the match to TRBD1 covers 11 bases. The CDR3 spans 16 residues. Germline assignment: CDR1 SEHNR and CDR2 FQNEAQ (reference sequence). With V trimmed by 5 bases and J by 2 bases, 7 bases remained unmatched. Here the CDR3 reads CASSPWDRGTNYGYTF. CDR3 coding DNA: TGTGCCAGCAGCCCCTGGGACAGGGGGACCAACTATGGCTACACCTTC.

CDR3 loop: CASSPPPGGYSTDTQYF. In DNA, the CDR3 is TGTGCCAGTAGTCCCCCGCCTGGCGGCTATAGCACAGATACGCAGTATTTT. This chain joins TRBV19 and TRBJ2-3, with D uncertain. Germline V gene lookup returns CDR1 LNHDA and CDR2 SQIVND (reference sequence). Trimming took off 5 bases at V and 0 bases at J, with 18 bases between the two ends. The CDR3 totals 17 residues.

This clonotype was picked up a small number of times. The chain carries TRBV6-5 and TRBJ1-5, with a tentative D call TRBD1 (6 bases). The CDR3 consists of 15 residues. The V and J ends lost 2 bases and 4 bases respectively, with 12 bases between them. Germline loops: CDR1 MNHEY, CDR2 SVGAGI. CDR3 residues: CASSYSRGGNQPQHF. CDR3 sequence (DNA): TGTGCCAGCAGTTACAGTAGGGGGGGAAATCAGCCCCAGCATTTT.

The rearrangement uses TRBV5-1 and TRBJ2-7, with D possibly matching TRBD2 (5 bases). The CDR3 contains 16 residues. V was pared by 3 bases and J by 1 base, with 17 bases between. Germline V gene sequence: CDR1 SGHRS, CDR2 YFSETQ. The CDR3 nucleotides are TGCGCCAGCAGCTCGGACCCGAATAGCGTTTCCTACGAGCAGTACTTC. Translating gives CASSSDPNSVSYEQYF.

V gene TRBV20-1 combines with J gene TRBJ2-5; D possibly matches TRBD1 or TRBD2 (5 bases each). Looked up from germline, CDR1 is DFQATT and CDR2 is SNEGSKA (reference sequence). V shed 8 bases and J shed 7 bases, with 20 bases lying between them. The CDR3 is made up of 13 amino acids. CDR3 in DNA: TGCAGTCCCCGGGACGCCGTAGCTGGGACCCAGTACTTC. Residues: CSPRDAVAGTQYF.

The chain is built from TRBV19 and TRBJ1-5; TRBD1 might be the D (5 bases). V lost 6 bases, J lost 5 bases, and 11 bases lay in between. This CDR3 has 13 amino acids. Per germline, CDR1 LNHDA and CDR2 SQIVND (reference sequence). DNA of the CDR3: TGTGCCAGTAGAACTCAGGGAGATCAGCCCCAGCATTTT. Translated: CASRTQGDQPQHF.

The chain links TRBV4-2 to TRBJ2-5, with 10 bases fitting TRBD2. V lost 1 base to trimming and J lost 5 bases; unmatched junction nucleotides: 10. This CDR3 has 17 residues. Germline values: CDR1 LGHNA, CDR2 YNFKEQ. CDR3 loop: CASSQGAGGPLVETQYF. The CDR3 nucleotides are TGTGCCAGCAGCCAAGGAGCGGGAGGGCCGCTTGTCGAGACCCAGTACTTC.

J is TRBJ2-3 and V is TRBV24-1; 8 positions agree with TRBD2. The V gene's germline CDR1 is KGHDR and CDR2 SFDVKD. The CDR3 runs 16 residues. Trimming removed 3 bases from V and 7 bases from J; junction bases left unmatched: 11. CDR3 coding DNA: TGTGCCACCAGTGATGCGACTAGCGCGTCGCTACATACGCAGTATTTT. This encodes CATSDATSASLHTQYF.

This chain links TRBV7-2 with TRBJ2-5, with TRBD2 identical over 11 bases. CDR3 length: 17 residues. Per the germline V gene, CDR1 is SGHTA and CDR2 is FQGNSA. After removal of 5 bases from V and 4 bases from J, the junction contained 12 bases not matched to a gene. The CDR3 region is CASSTGAGLAEIETQYF. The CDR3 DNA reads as TGTGCCAGCAGCACCGGCGCGGGACTAGCGGAGATAGAGACCCAGTACTTC.

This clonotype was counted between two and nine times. As DNA, the CDR3 is TGTGCCAGCACAGTGACAAATCTCAATCAGCCCCAGCATTTT. Residues: CASTVTNLNQPQHF. This rearrangement joins TRBV6-1 to TRBJ1-5; D is undetermined. Trimming pared 7 bases from V and 3 bases from J, leaving 13 bases between. Germline values: CDR1 MNHNS, CDR2 SASEGT. CDR3 length: 14 amino acids.

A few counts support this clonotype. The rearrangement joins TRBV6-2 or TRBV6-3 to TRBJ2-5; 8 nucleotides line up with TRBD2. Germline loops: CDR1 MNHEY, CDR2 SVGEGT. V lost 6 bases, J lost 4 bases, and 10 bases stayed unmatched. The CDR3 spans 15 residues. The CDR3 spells CASRPSGYGGETQYF. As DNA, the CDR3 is TGTGCCAGCAGACCTAGCGGGTACGGGGGAGAGACCCAGTACTTC.

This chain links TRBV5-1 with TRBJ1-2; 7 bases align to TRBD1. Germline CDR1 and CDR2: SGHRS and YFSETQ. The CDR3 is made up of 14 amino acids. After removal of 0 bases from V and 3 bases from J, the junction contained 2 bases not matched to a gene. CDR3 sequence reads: CASSLVGGDYGYTF. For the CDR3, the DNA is TGCGCCAGCAGCTTGGTAGGGGGCGACTATGGCTACACCTTC.

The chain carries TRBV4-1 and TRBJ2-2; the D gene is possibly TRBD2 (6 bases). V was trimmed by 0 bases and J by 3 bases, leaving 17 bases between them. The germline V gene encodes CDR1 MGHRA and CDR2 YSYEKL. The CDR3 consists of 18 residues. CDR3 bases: TGCGCCAGCAGCCAAGATCGAGTTACGGGAGTGTACACCGGGGAGCTGTTTTTT. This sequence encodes CASSQDRVTGVYTGELFF.

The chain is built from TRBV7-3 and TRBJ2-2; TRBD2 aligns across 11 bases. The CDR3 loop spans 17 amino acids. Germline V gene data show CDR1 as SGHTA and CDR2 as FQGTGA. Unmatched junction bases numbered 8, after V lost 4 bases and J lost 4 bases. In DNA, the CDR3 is TGTGCCAGCAGCTCTGGACTAGCGGGCGCAGGCACCGGGGAGCTGTTTTTT. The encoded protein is CASSSGLAGAGTGELFF.

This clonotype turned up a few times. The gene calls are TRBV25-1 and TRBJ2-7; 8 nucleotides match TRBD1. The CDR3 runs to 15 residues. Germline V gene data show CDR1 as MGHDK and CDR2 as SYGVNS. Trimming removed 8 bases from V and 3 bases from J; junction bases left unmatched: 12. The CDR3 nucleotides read TGTGCCAGCTCAGCCGGAAACAGGGGGGACTACGAGCAGTACTTC. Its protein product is CASSAGNRGDYEQYF.

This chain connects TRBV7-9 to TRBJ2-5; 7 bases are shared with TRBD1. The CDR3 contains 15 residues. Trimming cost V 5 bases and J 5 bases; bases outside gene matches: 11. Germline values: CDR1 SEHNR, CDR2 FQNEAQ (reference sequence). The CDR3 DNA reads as TGTGCCAGCAGCCCCTCTCAAGGGGGCTGGGAGACCCAGTACTTC. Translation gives CASSPSQGGWETQYF.